This is a list of T cell receptor beta chains from one sample in a study of T cells in Graves' hyperthyroidism and ophthalmopathy. MiXCR, applied by TCRdb to the multiplex PCR reads, yields one record per CDR3 protein. This table holds around 250,000 distinct CDR3 sequences, around 25% found once. The specimen sequenced was blood. The receptors were gathered from a woman between 40 and 55 years old with Graves' ophthalmopathy. CDR3s include the opening cysteine and the closing phenylalanine or tryptophan. Each record gives: V gene, J gene, clone size, D gene, CDR3 protein, CDR3 DNA. The D gene is left open where the match is weak. Clone size is stated in some rows and not others, as once, few, many or a class when expanded.

TRBV28	TRBJ2-7	.	TRBD1	CASSIPGTGLNEQYF	TGTGCCAGCAGTATCCCCGGGACAGGGCTCAACGAGCAGTACTTC
TRBV12-3/TRBV12-4	TRBJ1-5	few	.	CASSRLDNQPQHF	TGTGCCAGCAGCCGACTCGACAATCAGCCCCAGCATTTT
TRBV6-2/TRBV6-3	TRBJ2-7	few	TRBD2	CASSYSGGPRGEQYF	TGTGCCAGCAGTTACAGCGGGGGCCCAAGGGGCGAGCAGTACTTC
TRBV6-1	TRBJ1-5	many	.	CASSGGMGQPQHF	TGTGCCAGCAGTGGGGGTATGGGGCAGCCCCAGCATTTT
TRBV4-2	TRBJ2-2	many	.	CASSQDWSSPTGELFF	TGTGCCAGCAGCCAAGACTGGAGTTCACCCACCGGGGAGCTGTTTTTT
TRBV5-6	TRBJ1-1	once	TRBD1	CASSPRDRGRRSTEAFF	TGTGCCAGCAGCCCCCGGGACAGGGGGCGCCGGTCCACTGAAGCTTTCTTT
TRBV28	TRBJ2-5	many	.	CASSSGFRLQETQYF	TGTGCCAGCAGTTCCGGATTTCGTCTCCAAGAGACCCAGTACTTC
TRBV10-3	TRBJ1-5	many	.	CAISESADSNQPQHF	TGTGCCATCAGTGAGTCGGCAGATAGCAATCAGCCCCAGCATTTT
TRBV20-1	TRBJ2-5	.	.	CSASFETQYF	TGCAGTGCTAGTTTCGAGACCCAGTACTTC
TRBV6-1	TRBJ1-2	.	.	CASSESIYYGYTF	TGTGCCAGCAGTGAATCAATCTACTATGGCTACACCTTC
TRBV20-1	TRBJ2-7	.	.	CSAVPNSGLVGYEQYF	TGCAGTGCTGTACCGAATTCCGGGCTCGTGGGGTACGAGCAGTACTTC
TRBV6-1	TRBJ2-7	.	.	CASSKIKTGSSYEQYF	TGTGCCAGCAGCAAGATAAAGACAGGTAGCTCCTACGAGCAGTACTTC
TRBV30	TRBJ1-6	few	TRBD1	CAWTPGTDTSPLHF	TGTGCCTGGACCCCGGGGACAGATACTTCACCCCTCCACTTT
TRBV28	TRBJ1-2	.	.	CASSLGARGYTF	TGTGCCAGCAGTTTGGGGGCGCGGGGCTACACCTTC
TRBV29-1	TRBJ2-7	many	.	CSVEDRGRYEQYF	TGCAGCGTTGAAGACAGGGGAAGGTACGAGCAGTACTTC
TRBV12-3/TRBV12-4	TRBJ2-7	many	.	CASSYGGANEQYF	TGTGCCAGCAGTTACGGGGGCGCCAACGAGCAGTACTTC
TRBV6-2/TRBV6-3	TRBJ2-7	.	TRBD2	CASSYSRRRGLAESYEQYF	TGTGCCAGCAGTTACTCTCGGAGAAGGGGACTAGCGGAATCCTACGAGCAGTACTTC
TRBV27	TRBJ2-7	many	.	CASSPDWGYEQYF	TGTGCCAGCAGTCCCGACTGGGGATACGAGCAGTACTTC
TRBV29-1	TRBJ1-2	.	.	CSVDGPRATGGYTF	TGCAGCGTTGACGGCCCACGGGCCACGGGTGGCTACACCTTC
TRBV27	TRBJ1-2	.	.	CASGFSGHGGYTF	TGTGCCAGCGGATTCTCCGGTCATGGGGGCTACACCTTC
TRBV4-1	TRBJ2-7	many	.	CASSHRDREQYF	TGCGCCAGCAGCCACCGAGACAGAGAGCAGTACTTC
TRBV6-1	TRBJ2-5	many	.	CASESIETQYF	TGTGCCAGCGAGAGCATTGAGACCCAGTACTTC
TRBV18	TRBJ1-2	.	.	CASSPPQLRYGYTF	TGTGCCAGCTCACCACCGCAGCTGCGCTATGGCTACACCTTC
TRBV7-3	TRBJ2-3	many	TRBD2	CASSPWGEGPDTQYF	TGTGCCAGCAGCCCTTGGGGGGAGGGCCCAGATACGCAGTATTTT
TRBV11-2	TRBJ1-2	many	TRBD1	CASSLVAAGGADGYTF	TGTGCCAGCAGCTTAGTGGCGGCAGGGGGCGCAGATGGCTACACCTTC
TRBV11-2	TRBJ2-2	many	TRBD1	CASSLWGQDTGELFF	TGTGCCAGCAGCTTATGGGGACAGGACACCGGGGAGCTGTTTTTT
TRBV6-1	TRBJ1-2	.	TRBD1	CASRVGTDYGYTF	TGTGCCAGCAGGGTCGGGACAGACTATGGCTACACCTTC
TRBV7-2	TRBJ2-5	.	TRBD1	CASSYAPTGQETQYF	TGTGCCAGCAGCTACGCCCCGACAGGGCAAGAGACCCAGTACTTC
TRBV6-2/TRBV6-3	TRBJ1-2	many	TRBD1	CASRTGQNYGYTF	TGTGCCAGCAGAACGGGACAGAACTATGGCTACACCTTC
TRBV5-1	TRBJ1-1	many	TRBD1	CASRHGQGTEAFF	TGCGCCAGCAGACATGGACAGGGCACTGAAGCTTTCTTT
TRBV6-1	TRBJ2-2	.	.	CASGRDPKTGELFF	TGTGCCAGCGGCCGGGACCCAAAGACCGGGGAGCTGTTTTTT
TRBV5-1	TRBJ2-5	few	TRBD1	CASSLPRGHQETQYF	TGCGCCAGCAGCTTGCCCAGGGGGCACCAAGAGACCCAGTACTTC
TRBV28	TRBJ1-2	.	.	CASSPVRESPYGYIF	TGTGCCAGCAGCCCGGTTCGAGAATCGCCCTATGGCTACATCTTC
TRBV4-1	TRBJ1-2	.	.	CASSQPEKGNYGYTF	TGCGCCAGCAGCCAACCGGAGAAAGGGAACTATGGCTACACCTTC
TRBV11-2	TRBJ1-3	many	.	CASSEGTAGNTIYF	TGTGCCAGCAGCGAAGGGACGGCTGGAAACACCATATATTTT
TRBV5-1	TRBJ2-7	many	.	CASSTTSTPYEQYF	TGCGCCAGCAGCACCACGTCGACCCCCTACGAGCAGTACTTC
TRBV30	TRBJ1-1	once	.	CAWSVGPEAFF	TGTGCCTGGAGTGTAGGGCCCGAAGCTTTCTTT
TRBV20-1	TRBJ2-7	few	.	CSARVGAGTASYEQYF	TGCAGTGCTAGAGTTGGGGCGGGGACTGCCTCCTACGAGCAGTACTTC
TRBV11-2	TRBJ2-7	many	.	CASQAPRVSYEQYF	TGTGCCAGCCAGGCCCCCCGGGTTTCCTACGAGCAGTACTTC
TRBV5-1	TRBJ2-2	many	TRBD2	CASSLTSGETGELFF	TGCGCCAGCAGCTTGACTAGCGGTGAGACCGGGGAGCTGTTTTTT
TRBV12-3/TRBV12-4	TRBJ1-5	many	TRBD1	CASSFGGDRGTNQPQHF	TGTGCCAGCAGTTTCGGTGGCGACAGGGGAACTAATCAGCCCCAGCATTTT
TRBV19	TRBJ2-7	many	.	CASSINEDKEQYF	TGTGCCAGTAGTATTAACGAGGACAAAGAGCAGTACTTC
TRBV20-1	TRBJ2-7	.	TRBD2	CSASDGTSPSYEQYF	TGCAGTGCTAGTGACGGGACTAGCCCTTCCTACGAGCAGTACTTC
TRBV30	TRBJ2-7	many	TRBD2	CAWRPFSGSHYEQYF	TGTGCCTGGAGGCCGTTTAGCGGGAGTCACTACGAGCAGTACTTC
TRBV7-2	TRBJ2-7	.	.	CASSAEVLTRGGQYF	TGTGCCAGCAGCGCAGAGGTGCTTACCCGAGGGGGGCAGTACTTC
TRBV6-1	TRBJ2-7	.	.	CASSEGRPATYEQYF	TGTGCCAGCAGTGAAGGACGACCAGCTACCTACGAGCAGTACTTC